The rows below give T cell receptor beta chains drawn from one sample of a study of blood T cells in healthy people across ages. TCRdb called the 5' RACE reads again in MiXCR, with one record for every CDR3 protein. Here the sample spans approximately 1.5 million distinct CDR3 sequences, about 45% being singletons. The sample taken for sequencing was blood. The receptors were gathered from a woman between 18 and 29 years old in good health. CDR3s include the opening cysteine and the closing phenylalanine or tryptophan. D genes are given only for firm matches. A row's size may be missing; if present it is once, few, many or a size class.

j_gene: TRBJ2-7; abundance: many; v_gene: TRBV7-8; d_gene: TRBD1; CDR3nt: TGTGCCAGCAGCTTATGGGACAGCTCCTACGAGCAGTACTTC; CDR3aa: CASSLWDSSYEQYF
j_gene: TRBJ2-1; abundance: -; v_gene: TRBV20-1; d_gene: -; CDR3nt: TGCAGTGCTAGTTCCGGGAGCTACGAGCAGTTCTTC; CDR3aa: CSASSGSYEQFF
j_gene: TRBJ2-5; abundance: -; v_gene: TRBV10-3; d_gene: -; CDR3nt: TGTGCCATCAGTGATCACGAGACAGTTGCGGAGACCCAGTACTTC; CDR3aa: CAISDHETVAETQYF
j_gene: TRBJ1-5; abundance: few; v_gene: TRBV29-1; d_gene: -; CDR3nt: TGCAGCGTTGGATTGGCAGGGCCGAATCAGCCCCAGCATTTT; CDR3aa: CSVGLAGPNQPQHF
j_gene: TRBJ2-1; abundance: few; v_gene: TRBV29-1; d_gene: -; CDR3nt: TGCAGCCTCGACACCTACAATGAGCAGTTCTTC; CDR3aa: CSLDTYNEQFF
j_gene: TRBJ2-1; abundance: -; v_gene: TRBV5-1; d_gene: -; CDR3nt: TGCGCCAGCAGTCTCCAGGGAAGAGAGCACAATGAGCAGTTCTTC; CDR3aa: CASSLQGREHNEQFF
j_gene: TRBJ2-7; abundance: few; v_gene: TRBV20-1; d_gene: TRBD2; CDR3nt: TGCAGTGCAACCAGCGGGGGTGTACTTTACGAGCAGTACTTC; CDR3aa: CSATSGGVLYEQYF
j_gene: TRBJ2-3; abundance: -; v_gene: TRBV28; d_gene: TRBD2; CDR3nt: TGTGCCAGCAGTCCATACACGCCTAGCGGGAGTTCAGATACGCAGTATTTT; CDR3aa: CASSPYTPSGSSDTQYF
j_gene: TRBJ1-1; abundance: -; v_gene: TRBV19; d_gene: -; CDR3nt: TGTGCCTCCGGAGGGGTGGGCACTGAAGCTTTCTTT; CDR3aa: CASGGVGTEAFF
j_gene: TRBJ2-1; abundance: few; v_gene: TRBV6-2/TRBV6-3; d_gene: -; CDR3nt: TGTGCCAGCAGTTACTCTTTCCGGGTGGGAACCTACAATGAGCAGTTCTTC; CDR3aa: CASSYSFRVGTYNEQFF
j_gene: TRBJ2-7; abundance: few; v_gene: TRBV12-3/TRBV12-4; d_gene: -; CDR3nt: TGTGCCAGCAGTTTAGACAGCCGGAACTACGAGCAGTACTTC; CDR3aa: CASSLDSRNYEQYF
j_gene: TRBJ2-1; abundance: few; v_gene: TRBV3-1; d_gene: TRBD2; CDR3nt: TGTGCCAGCAGCCAAGTTAGCGGGGGTCGAGAGCAGTTCTTC; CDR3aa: CASSQVSGGREQFF
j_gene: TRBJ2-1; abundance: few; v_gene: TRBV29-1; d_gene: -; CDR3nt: TGCAGCGTTCGGGACGGGGATCTATACAATGAGCAGTTCTTC; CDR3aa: CSVRDGDLYNEQFF
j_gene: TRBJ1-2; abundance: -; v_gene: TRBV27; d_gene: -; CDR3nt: TGTGCCAGCAGCCCCGGGTTGGGGGCTGGTGGCTACACCTTC; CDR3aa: CASSPGLGAGGYTF
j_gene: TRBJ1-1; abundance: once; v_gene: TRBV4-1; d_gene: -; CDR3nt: TGCGCCAGCAGCCAAGTCAACGGCAGGTTGAACACTGAAGCTTTCTTT; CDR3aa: CASSQVNGRLNTEAFF
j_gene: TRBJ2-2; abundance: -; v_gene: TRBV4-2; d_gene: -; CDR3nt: TGTGCCAGCAGCCAACTAGGGGAACGCACCGGGGAGCTGTTTTTT; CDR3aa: CASSQLGERTGELFF
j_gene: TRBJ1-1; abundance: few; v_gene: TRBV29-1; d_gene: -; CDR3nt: TGCAGCGTTGTAAGGACTCCCGTTAGGGGAGGATTGAACACTGAAGCTTTCTTT; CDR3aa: CSVVRTPVRGGLNTEAFF
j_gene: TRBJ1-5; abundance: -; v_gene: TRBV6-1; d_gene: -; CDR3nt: TGTGCCAGCAGTGAAGGGGTTTGGCGGGGATGGAATCAGCCCCAGCATTTT; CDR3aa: CASSEGVWRGWNQPQHF
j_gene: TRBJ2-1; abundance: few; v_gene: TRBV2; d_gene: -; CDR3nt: TGTGCCAGCAGCCCCGGGACACTCCAGTTCTTC; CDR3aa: CASSPGTLQFF
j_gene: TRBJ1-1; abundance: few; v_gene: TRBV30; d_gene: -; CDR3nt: TGTGCCTGGAGTGACCAGGTGGTGAGGGCTTTCTTT; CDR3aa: CAWSDQVVRAFF
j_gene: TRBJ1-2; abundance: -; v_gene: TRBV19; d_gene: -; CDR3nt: TGTGCCAGTACCTCAGGGGCGTATGGCTACACCTTC; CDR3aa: CASTSGAYGYTF
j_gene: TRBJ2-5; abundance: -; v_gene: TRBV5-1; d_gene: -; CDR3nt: TGCGCCAGCAGCCCTTGGGCGGGCTACCAAGAGACCCAGTACTTC; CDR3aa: CASSPWAGYQETQYF
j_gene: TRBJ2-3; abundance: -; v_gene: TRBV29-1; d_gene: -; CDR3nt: TGCAGCGTTGACCCCTCGACAGGAGATACGCAGTATTTT; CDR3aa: CSVDPSTGDTQYF
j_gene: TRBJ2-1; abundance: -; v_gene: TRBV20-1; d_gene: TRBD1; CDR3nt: TGCAGTGCTCCGACGACAGGGCTGGTCAATGAGCAGTTCTTC; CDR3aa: CSAPTTGLVNEQFF
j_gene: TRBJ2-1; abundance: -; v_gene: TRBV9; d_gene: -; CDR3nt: TGTGCCAGCAGCCGGTTAGGGGCATACAATGAGCAGTTCTTC; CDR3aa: CASSRLGAYNEQFF
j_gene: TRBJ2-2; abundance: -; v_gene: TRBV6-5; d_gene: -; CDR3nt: TGTGCCAGCAGTTATGCCTTGGGGGCCAACACCGGGGAGCTGTTTTTT; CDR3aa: CASSYALGANTGELFF
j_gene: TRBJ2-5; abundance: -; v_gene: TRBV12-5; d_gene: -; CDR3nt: TGTGCTAGTGGTCCTTCGGCTGGCGGACAGTACTTC; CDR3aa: CASGPSAGGQYF
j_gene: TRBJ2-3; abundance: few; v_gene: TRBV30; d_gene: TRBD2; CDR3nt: TGTGCCTGGAGTCCACTAGCGGGGGGGTTCACAGATACGCAGTATTTT; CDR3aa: CAWSPLAGGFTDTQYF
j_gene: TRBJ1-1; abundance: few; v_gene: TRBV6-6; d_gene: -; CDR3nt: TGTGCCAGCAGTTACTCGTGGGGGAACACTGAAGCTTTCTTT; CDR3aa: CASSYSWGNTEAFF
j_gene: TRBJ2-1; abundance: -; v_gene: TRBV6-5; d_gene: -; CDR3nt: TGTGCCAGCAGTTCCGCGGGGGCGAAAAGGGATGAGCAGTTCTTC; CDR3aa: CASSSAGAKRDEQFF
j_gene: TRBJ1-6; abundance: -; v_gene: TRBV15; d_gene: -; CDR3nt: TGTGCCACCAGCTCCCGGAGGACGGCGTATAATTCACCCCTCCACTTT; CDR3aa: CATSSRRTAYNSPLHF
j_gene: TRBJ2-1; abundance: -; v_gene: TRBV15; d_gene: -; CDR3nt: TGTGCCACCAGCAGAGATCGCGTCTCCTACAATGAGCAGTTCTTC; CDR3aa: CATSRDRVSYNEQFF
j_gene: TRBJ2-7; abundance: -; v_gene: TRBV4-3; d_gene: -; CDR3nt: TGCGCCAGCAGCCAAGATAACAGGGTGGAGCAGTACTTC; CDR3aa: CASSQDNRVEQYF
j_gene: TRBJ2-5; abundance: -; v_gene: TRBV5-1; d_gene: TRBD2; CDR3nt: TGCGCCAGCAGCTTGGAAGTGACTAGCGGGTGGACCCAGTACTTC; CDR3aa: CASSLEVTSGWTQYF
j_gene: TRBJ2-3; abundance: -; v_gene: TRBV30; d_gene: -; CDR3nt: TGTGCCTGGACCACGGTTGATACGCAGTATTTT; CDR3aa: CAWTTVDTQYF
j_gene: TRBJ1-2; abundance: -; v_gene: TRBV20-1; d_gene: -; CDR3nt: TGCAGTGCTCTATGGGGGCTGGGAGGCTACACCTTC; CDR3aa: CSALWGLGGYTF